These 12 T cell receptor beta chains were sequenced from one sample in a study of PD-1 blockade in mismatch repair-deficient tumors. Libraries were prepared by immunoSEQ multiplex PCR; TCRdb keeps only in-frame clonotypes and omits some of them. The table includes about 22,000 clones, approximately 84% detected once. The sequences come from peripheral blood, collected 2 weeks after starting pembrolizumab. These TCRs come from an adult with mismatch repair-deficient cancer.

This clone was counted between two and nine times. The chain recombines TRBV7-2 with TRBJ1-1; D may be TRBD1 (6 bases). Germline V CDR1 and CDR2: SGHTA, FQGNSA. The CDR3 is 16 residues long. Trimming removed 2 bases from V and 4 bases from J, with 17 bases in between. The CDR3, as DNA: TGTGCCAGCAGCTTATTTGGGGGCCAGACGACCACTGAAGCTTTCTTT. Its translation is CASSLFGGQTTTEAFF.

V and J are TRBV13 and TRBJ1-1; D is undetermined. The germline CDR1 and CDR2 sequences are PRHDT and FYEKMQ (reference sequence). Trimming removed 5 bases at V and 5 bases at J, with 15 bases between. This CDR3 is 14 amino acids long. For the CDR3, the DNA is TGTGCCAGCAGCCACACCCCATATTGGACTGAAGCTTTCTTT. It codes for CASSHTPYWTEAFF.

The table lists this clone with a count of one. The CDR3 loop reads CASSSGVQETQYF. Written as DNA, the CDR3 is TGTGCCAGCAGTTCAGGGGTCCAAGAGACCCAGTACTTC. This chain links TRBV11-2 with TRBJ2-5; D is possibly TRBD1 (6 bases). Trimming shortened V by 6 bases and J by 1 base, and 9 bases separated the two germline ends. Germline V CDR1 and CDR2: SGHAT, FQNNGV. The CDR3 loop spans 13 amino acids.

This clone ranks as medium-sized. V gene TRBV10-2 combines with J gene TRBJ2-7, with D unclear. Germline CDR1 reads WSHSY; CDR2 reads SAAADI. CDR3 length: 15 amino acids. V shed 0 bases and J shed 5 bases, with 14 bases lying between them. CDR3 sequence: CASSESGMSYDEQYF. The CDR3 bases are TGCGCCAGCAGTGAGTCGGGGATGAGTTACGACGAGCAGTACTTC.

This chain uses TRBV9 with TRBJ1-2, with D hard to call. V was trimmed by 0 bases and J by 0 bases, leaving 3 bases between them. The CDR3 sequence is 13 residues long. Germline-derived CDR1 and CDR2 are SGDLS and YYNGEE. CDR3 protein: CASSVGSNYGYTF. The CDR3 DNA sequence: TGTGCCAGCAGCGTAGGCTCTAACTATGGCTACACCTTC.

The CDR3 is CASNVGPWQFF. As DNA, the CDR3 is TGTGCCAGCAACGTAGGCCCCTGGCAGTTCTTC. The gene calls are TRBV6-5 and TRBJ2-1; D gene ambiguous. V shed 7 bases and J shed 12 bases, with 13 bases lying between them. The CDR3 covers 11 residues. In germline, CDR1 is MNHEY, CDR2 SVGAGI.

CDR3 bases: TGTGCCAGCAGCCAAGATGGGGACAGCTCCTACGAGCAGTACTTC. Translated: CASSQDGDSSYEQYF. The rearrangement uses TRBV4-2 and TRBJ2-7; 7 bases line up with TRBD1. Trimming at V came to 0 bases and at J to 0 bases, leaving 2 bases not matched to a gene. The CDR3 runs 15 residues. The germline CDR1 and CDR2 sequences are LGHNA and YNFKEQ.

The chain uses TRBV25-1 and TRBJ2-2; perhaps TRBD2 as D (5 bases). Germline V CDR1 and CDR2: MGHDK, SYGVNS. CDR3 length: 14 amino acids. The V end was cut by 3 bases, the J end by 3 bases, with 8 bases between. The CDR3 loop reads CASSDLADTGELFF. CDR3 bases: TGTGCCAGCAGTGACCTAGCAGACACCGGGGAGCTGTTTTTT.

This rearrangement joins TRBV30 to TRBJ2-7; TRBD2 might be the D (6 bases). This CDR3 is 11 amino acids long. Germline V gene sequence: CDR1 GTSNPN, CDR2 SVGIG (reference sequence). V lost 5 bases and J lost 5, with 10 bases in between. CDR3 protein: CAWGGTHEQYF. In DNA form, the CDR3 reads TGTGCCTGGGGGGGGACCCACGAGCAGTACTTC.

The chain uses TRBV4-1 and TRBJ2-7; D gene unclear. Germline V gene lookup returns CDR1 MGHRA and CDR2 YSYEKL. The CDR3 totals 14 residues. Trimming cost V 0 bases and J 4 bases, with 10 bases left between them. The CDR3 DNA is TGCGCCAGCAGCCAAGAGTCGCAGAAGTACGAGCAGTACTTC. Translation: CASSQESQKYEQYF.

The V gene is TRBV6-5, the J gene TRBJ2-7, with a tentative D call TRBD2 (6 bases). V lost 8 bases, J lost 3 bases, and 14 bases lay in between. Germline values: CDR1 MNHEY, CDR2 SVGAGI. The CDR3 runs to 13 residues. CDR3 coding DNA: TGTGCCAGCGGGGGTGGAGGGAGCTACGAGCAGTACTTC. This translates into CASGGGGSYEQYF.

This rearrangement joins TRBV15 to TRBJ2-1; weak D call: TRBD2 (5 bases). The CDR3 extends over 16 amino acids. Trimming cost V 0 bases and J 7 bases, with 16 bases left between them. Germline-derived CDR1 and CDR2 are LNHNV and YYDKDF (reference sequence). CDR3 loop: CATSRDSMRVGNEQFF. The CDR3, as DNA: TGTGCCACCAGCAGAGATAGTATGAGGGTGGGGAATGAGCAGTTCTTC.